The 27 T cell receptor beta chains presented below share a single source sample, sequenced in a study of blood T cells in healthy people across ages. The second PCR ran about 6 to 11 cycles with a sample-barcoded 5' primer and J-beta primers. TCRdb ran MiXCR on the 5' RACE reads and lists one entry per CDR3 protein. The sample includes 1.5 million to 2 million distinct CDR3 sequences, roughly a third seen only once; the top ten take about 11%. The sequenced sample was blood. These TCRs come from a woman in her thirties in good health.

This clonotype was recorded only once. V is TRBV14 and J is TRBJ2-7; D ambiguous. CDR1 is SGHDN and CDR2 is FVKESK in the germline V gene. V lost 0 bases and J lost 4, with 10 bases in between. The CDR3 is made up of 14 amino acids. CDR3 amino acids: CASSQDYPPYEQYF. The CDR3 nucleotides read TGTGCCAGCAGCCAAGACTACCCACCGTACGAGCAGTACTTC.

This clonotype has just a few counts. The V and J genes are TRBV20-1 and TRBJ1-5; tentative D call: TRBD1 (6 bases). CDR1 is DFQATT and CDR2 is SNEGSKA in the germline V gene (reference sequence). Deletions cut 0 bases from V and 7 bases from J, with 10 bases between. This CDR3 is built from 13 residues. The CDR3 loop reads CSARDRGAQPQHF. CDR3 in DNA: TGCAGTGCTAGAGATCGGGGGGCCCAGCCCCAGCATTTT.

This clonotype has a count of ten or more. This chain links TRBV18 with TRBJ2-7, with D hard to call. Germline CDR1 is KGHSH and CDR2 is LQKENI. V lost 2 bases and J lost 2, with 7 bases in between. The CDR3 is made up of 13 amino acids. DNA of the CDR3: TGTGCCAGCTCACCAGCGGCCGCCTACGAGCAGTACTTC. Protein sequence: CASSPAAAYEQYF.

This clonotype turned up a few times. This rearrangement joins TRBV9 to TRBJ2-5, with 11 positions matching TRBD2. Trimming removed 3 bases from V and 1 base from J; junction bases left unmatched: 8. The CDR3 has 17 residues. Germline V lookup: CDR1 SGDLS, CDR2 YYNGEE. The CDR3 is CASSDPLLAGGQETQYF. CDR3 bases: TGTGCCAGCAGCGACCCCCTCCTAGCGGGGGGCCAAGAGACCCAGTACTTC.

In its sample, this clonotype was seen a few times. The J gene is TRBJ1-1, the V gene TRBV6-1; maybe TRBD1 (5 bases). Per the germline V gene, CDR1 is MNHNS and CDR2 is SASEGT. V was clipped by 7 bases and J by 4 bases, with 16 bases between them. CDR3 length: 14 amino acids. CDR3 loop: CASNPRGFGTEAFF. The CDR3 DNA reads TGTGCCAGCAATCCGAGGGGCTTCGGCACTGAAGCTTTCTTT.

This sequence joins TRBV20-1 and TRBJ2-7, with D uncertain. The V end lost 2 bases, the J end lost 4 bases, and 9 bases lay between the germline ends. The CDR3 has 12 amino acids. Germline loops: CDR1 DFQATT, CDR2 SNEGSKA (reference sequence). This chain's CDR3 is CSARKDQYEQYF. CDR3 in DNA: TGCAGTGCTAGAAAAGACCAGTACGAGCAGTACTTC.

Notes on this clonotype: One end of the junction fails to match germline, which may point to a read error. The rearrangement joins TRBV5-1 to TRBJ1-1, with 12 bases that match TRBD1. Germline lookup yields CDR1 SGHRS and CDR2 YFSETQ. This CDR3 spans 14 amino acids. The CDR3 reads CTSSLGTGGSEAFF. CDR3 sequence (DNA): TGCACCAGCAGCTTGGGGACAGGGGGCTCTGAAGCTTTCTTT.

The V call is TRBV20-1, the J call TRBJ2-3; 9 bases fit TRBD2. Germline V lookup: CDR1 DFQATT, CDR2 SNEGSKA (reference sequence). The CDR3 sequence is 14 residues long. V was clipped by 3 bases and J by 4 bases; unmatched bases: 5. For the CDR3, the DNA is TGCAGTGCTAGCGCAAGCGGGGGGCCAGATACGCAGTATTTT. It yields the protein CSASASGGPDTQYF.

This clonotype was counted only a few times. This CDR3 reads CAISAGQGANEAFF. The CDR3 coding sequence is TGTGCCATCAGTGCGGGACAGGGGGCGAATGAAGCTTTCTTT. The V gene is TRBV10-3, the J gene TRBJ1-1, with 12 positions matching TRBD1. This CDR3 has 14 residues. V lost 4 bases and J lost 7; bases outside the gene matches: 4. The germline V gene encodes CDR1 ENHRY and CDR2 SYGVKD.

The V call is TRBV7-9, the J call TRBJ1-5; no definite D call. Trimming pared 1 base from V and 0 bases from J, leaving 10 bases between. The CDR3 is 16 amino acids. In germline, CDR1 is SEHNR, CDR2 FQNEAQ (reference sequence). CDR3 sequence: CASSLGAGLSNQPQHF. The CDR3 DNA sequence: TGTGCCAGCAGCTTAGGGGCAGGCCTTAGCAATCAGCCCCAGCATTTT.

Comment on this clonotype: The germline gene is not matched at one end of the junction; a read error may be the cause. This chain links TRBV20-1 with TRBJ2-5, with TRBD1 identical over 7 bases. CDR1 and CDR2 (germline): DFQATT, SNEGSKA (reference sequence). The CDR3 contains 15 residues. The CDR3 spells CSTRGDRRVTETQYF. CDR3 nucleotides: TGCAGTACTAGAGGGGACAGAAGGGTTACAGAGACCCAGTACTTC.

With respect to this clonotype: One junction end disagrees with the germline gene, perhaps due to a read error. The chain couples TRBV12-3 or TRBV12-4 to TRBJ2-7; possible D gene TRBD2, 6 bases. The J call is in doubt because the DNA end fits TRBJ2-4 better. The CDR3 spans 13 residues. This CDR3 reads CAGSPGLINIQYF. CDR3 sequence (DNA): TGTGCCGGCAGTCCGGGACTTATAAACATTCAGTACTTC.

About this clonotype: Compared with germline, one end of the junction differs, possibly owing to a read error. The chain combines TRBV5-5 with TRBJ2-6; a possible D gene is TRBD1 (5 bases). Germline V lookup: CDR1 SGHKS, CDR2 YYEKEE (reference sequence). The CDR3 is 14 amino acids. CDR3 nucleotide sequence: TGTGCCAGCAGCGACATCTCTGGGGCCAACATCCTGACTTTC. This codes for CASSDISGANILTF.

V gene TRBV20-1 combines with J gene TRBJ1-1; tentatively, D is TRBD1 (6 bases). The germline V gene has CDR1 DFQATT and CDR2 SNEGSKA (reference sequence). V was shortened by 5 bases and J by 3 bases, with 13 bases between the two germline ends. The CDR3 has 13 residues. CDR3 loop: CSAQGGGYTEAFF. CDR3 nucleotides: TGCAGTGCTCAAGGGGGGGGCTACACTGAAGCTTTCTTT.

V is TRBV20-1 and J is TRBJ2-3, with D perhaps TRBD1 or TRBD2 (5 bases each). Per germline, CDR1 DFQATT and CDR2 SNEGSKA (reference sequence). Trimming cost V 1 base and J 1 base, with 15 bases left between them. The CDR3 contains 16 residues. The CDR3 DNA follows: TGCAGTGCTAGAGGTCCATCGGGACGACGCACAGATACGCAGTATTTT. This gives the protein CSARGPSGRRTDTQYF.

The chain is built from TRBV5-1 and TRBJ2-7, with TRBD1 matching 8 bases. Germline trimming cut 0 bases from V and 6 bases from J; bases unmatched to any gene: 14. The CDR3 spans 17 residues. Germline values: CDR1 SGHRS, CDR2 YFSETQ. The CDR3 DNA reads TGCGCCAGCAGCTTGGGCCGGACAGGGCAGGCCTCCAGCGAGCAGTACTTC. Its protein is CASSLGRTGQASSEQYF.

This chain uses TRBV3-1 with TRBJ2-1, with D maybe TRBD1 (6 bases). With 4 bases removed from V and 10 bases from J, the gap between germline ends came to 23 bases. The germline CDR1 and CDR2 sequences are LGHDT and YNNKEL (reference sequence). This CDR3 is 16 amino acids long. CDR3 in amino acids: CASSPRFGTLNHEQFF. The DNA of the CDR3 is TGTGCCAGCAGCCCAAGGTTCGGGACACTGAATCACGAGCAGTTCTTC.

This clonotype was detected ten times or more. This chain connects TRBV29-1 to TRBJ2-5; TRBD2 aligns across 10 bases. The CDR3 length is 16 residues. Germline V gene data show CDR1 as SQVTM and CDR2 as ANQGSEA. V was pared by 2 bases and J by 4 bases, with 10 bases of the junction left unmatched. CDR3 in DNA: TGCAGCGTTGAAACTAGCGGGACCGAATTTCCAGAGACCCAGTACTTC. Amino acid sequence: CSVETSGTEFPETQYF.

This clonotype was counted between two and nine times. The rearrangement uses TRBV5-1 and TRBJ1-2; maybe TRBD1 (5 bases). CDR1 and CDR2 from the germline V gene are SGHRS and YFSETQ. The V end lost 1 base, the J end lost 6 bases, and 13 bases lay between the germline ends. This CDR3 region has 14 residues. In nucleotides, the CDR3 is TGCGCCAGCAGCTTGAAAAAGAGGGGCCATGGCTACACCTTC. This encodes CASSLKKRGHGYTF. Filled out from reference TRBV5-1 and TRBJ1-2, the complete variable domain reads KAGVTQTPRYLIKTRGQQVTLSCSPISGHRSVSWYQQTPGQGLQFLFEYFSETQRNKGNFPGRFSGRQFSNSRSEMNVSTLELGDSALYLCASSLKKRGHGYTFGSGTRLTVV.

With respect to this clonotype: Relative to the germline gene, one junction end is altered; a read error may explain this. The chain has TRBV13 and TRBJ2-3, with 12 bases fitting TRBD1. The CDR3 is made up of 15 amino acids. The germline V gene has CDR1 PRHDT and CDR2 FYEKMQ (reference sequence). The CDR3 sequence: CASSLRGQGADTRYF. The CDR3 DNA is TGTGCCAGCAGCTTAAGGGGACAGGGGGCGGATACGCGGTATTTT.

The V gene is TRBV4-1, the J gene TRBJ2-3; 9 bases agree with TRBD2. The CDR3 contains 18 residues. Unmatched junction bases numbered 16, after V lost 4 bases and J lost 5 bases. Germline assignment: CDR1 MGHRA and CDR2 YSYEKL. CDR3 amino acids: CASSRKAWGGGAQDTQYF. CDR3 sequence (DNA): TGCGCCAGCAGCCGCAAAGCCTGGGGCGGGGGGGCGCAAGATACGCAGTATTTT.

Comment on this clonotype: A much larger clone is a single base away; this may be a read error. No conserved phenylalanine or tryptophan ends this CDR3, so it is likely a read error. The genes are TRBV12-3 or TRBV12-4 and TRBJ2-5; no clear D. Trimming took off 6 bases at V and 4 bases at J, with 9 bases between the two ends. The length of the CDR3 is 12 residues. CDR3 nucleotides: TGTGCCAGCAGCACCTGGGGAGAGACCCAGTACGTC. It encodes CASSTWGETQYV.

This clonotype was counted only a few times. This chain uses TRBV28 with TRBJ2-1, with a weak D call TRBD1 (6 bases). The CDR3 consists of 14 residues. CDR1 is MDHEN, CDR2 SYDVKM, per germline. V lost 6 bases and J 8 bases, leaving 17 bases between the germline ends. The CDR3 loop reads CASSDTGTNYEQFF. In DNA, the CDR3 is TGTGCCAGCAGCGATACAGGGACGAATTATGAGCAGTTCTTC.

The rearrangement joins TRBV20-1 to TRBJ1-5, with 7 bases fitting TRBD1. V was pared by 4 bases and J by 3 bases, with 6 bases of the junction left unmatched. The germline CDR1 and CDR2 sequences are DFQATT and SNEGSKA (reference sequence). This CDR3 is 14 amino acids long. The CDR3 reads CSAKGQGDNQPQHF. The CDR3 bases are TGCAGTGCTAAGGGGCAGGGGGACAATCAGCCCCAGCATTTT.

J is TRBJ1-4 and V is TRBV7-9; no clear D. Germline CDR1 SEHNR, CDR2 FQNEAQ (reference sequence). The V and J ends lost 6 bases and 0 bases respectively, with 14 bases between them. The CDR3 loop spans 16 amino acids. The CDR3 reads CASRSPAGATNEKLFF. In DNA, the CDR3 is TGTGCCAGCAGATCCCCGGCCGGGGCAACTAATGAAAAACTGTTTTTT. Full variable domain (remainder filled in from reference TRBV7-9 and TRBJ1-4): DTGVSQNPRHKITKRGQNVTFRCDPISEHNRLYWYRQTLGQGPEFLTYFQNEAQLEKSRLLSDRFSAERPKGSFSTLEIQRTEQGDSAMYLCASRSPAGATNEKLFFGSGTQLSVL.

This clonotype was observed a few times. The DNA for the CDR3 is TGCGCCAGCAGCCCGGGACTAGCGGGGGACCCTCCCCTAATTAGCTCCTACAATGAGCAGTTCTTC. This sequence encodes CASSPGLAGDPPLISSYNEQFF. The V gene is TRBV5-1, the J gene TRBJ2-1; 14 bases map to TRBD2. Trimming took 4 bases from V and 0 from J; bases not matched to a gene: 18. CDR1 is SGHRS and CDR2 is YFSETQ in the germline V gene. This CDR3 is built from 22 residues.

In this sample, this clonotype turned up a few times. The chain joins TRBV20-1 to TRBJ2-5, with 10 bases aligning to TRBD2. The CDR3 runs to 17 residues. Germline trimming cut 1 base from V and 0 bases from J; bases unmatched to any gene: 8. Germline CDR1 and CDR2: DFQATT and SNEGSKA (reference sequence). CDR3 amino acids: CSARASSGSMYQETQYF. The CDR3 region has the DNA TGCAGTGCTAGAGCGTCTAGCGGGAGTATGTACCAAGAGACCCAGTACTTC.